This TCR beta chain was identified in a study of cytomegalovirus exposure and HLA in healthy donors (dated by TCRdb to 2016 to 2017). About the study as a whole: In an earlier analysis of approximately 640 of the donors, 250 to 350 Gb of sequence data and 100 million or so unique TCR beta sequences from 180 million or so T cells were reported. Of the approximately 400 genotyped donors, approximately 80% fell in the genetic ancestry cluster associated with self-reported Caucasian donors. Rather than drawing on any new phenotypic data, the later analysis identified candidate immune exposures from TCR beta sequences and the way those sequences occurred across donors. To study patterns of TCR occurrence, a later analysis re-analyzed previously published TCR beta repertoires from 550 to 800 donors and added high-resolution HLA genotyping. Besides the first cohort of roughly 660 subjects, a separate validation cohort made up of 120 different subjects was used. The study profiled the T cell repertoires of 500 to 800 subjects by immunosequencing and related them to cytomegalovirus serostatus. The aim of the study was to test whether cataloging public T cell receptors could identify signatures of past pathogen exposure. An early release that covered more than 550 HLA-typed donors contained approximately 300 gigabases of sequencing data and 70 million to 100 million unique TCR sequences. The study combined high-throughput TCR immunosequencing, statistical association of individual TCRs with disease status, and machine learning to predict cytomegalovirus infection status. To decide whether each TCR beta V gene segment behaved as functional or pseudogenic, an earlier analysis of fewer than 750 of the donors relied on high-throughput TCR beta sequencing. On average, around 200,000 unique TCR beta nucleotide sequences were sequenced per donor among some 420 genotyped donors of the cohort, with 15% to 20% of those sequences being non-productive. Five DR-DQ haplotypes were treated as single units for association and clustering because of strong linkage in the cohort. HLA typing covered class I and class II loci at four-digit resolution. The number of donors typed differed by locus, with roughly 629-640 for A, B, C, DRB1 and DQB1, roughly 520 for DQA1, nearly 610 for DPA1, and some 450 for DPB1. Donor age, sex, ethnicity and CMV serostatus were compiled together with the repertoire data. Every repertoire in the discovery cohort had been generated on one and the same sequencing platform. A later genetic analysis took genome-wide SNP genotypes for 398 of the 666 donors and used that subset as a discovery cohort. Broad study findings and their caveats: HLA typing was unavailable for some donors at each locus, so association tests used only the typed subset. The authors suggested that the approach could potentially be generalized to other disease states and immunological phenotypes. In an earlier analysis of 587 of the donors, most TCR beta V segments appeared in productive rearrangements about 87% or about 30% of the time, broadly matching IMGT annotations. In a later analysis, most CMV-associated TCR beta chains were found to appear HLA-restricted, with HLA associations seemingly driven largely by CMV exposure. A later genetic analysis associated a missense DCLRE1C variant with V-gene and J-gene trimming of TCR beta chains, and an independent cohort replicated the association. Roughly 15 rarely observed V segments, including chromosome 9 orphons, were excluded from the earlier analysis of almost 600 of the donors because counts were too low. Assigning TCR associations to individual alleles was difficult when HLA alleles, especially DR and DQ, strongly co-occurred. A further reported finding was that TCR beta sequences accurately predicted the HLA-A and HLA-B alleles for most subjects in the first cohort. According to a later genetic analysis, donors in an Asian-associated ancestry cluster had fewer N-insertions in productive TCRs than the roughly 700-donor mean. In both the original and validation cohorts, the classifier was reported to diagnose cytomegalovirus status with high specificity and sensitivity. Linkage disequilibrium might explain the correlated functional status among segregating V segments, but an unknown experimental factor could not be excluded. A total of roughly 160 TCR beta chains were listed by the study as associated with cytomegalovirus. In vitro tests confirmed that a few of the cytomegalovirus-associated TCR beta chains recognize cytomegalovirus antigens. In a later analysis, HLA-associated TCR beta chains showed more clonal expansion and lower generation probabilities than non-associated chains that were equally common. Sequencing depth was assumed to be roughly uniform across donors in the presence/absence analyses, though that assumption may not hold. Specific HLA alleles were associated with 18,000 or so TCR beta sequences at a false discovery rate of 0.05 in a later analysis. The only immune exposure information available for the cohort was CMV serostatus. Some IMGT-functional V segments, including TRBV6-2 and TRBV6-3, could not be distinguished by the 87-base-pair reads and were therefore excluded. Only TCR beta chains were sequenced in this cohort, and the absence of alpha or paired-chain data limited detectable features. In a later analysis, the rate of TCR association differed among HLA loci, with DRB1 alleles having the most associated TCRs and HLA-C alleles having the fewest. According to a later analysis, parvovirus B19, influenza, CMV and Epstein-Barr virus appeared linked to several top co-occurrence clusters. The sequencing pipeline was judged likely to have produced a cluster of highly shared sequence variants as a technical artifact. Most TCR sequences were observed very rarely across donors, whereas some public TCRs were present in many individuals.

Libraries were prepared through the immunoSEQ multiplex PCR assay. For the multiplex PCR, a mixture combining 60 forward primers for TCR Vbeta segments and 13 reverse primers for TCR Jbeta segments was used. Amplification of the CDR3 region of rearranged TCR beta genes was performed with a multiplex PCR assay on genomic DNA. The Illumina HiSeq System was used to sequence the amplified TCR beta libraries as 87-base-pair reads. The published analysis was carried out like this. In a later analysis, 80 million or so unique TCR beta chains were counted across the roughly 670 repertoires, and roughly 9.9 million of these chains were shared by at least two donors. Raw reads were error-corrected and collapsed into unique sequences with a nearest-neighbor algorithm that merged closely related sequences to remove PCR and sequencing errors. V, D and J gene segments were assigned by aligning CDR3 sequences to IMGT reference sequences. For a sequence to be retained, a match of at least six nucleotides was required to both a V gene segment and a J gene segment. A rearrangement counted as productive if the CDR3 had no stop codons and remained in frame with V and J, and every other rearrangement counted as non-productive. CDR3 was defined according to IMGT convention as the region running from the second conserved V-encoded cysteine to the conserved J-encoded phenylalanine. The earlier analysis of about 590 of the donors excluded sequences that lacked an unambiguous match to a single V gene segment. An earlier analysis of 500 to 600 of the donors classified V segments as functional when productive rearrangements were above 56.7% and as segregating when the standard deviation between donors was above 5%. A statistical classification framework was built to diagnose cytomegalovirus status from the catalog of TCR beta chain sequences. V and J gene assignment, in a later analysis, came from comparing TCR nucleotide sequences with IMGT/GENE-DB human TR gene sequences. Using the TCRdist pipeline, a later analysis assigned CDR3 sequences along with most-parsimonious VDJ recombination scenarios. In a later analysis, each TCR beta chain was defined by its CDR3 amino acid sequence together with its V-gene family, and reads without a unique V-gene family were excluded. In a later analysis, a few hundred highly shared, low-generation-probability nucleotide sequences were removed to address suspected cross-contamination and a sequencing artifact. In a later analysis, a clonal expansion index for each public chain was calculated from normalized within-repertoire ranks of inferred template counts. A later analysis computed generation probabilities with a VDJ recombination model fitted to out-of-frame rearrangements, and checked the results against IGoR. In a later analysis, hypergeometric tests were used to score TCR-TCR, TCR-HLA and TCR-CMV co-occurrence, with a repertoire-size bias correction applied to TCR pairs. To estimate false discovery rates, a later analysis permuted the HLA or CMV assignments 20 times. In a later analysis, co-occurring TCRs were grouped using DBSCAN, with TCRdist sequence similarity added in when clustering inside HLA-allele-positive subsets. Repertoires with fewer than 30,000 or more than 120,000 public chains, plus five repertoires with anomalous nucleotide sharing, were excluded from co-occurrence clustering. In TCRdb, the immuneACCESS table is reduced to in-frame sequences with V and J assigned. These tables do not hold every clone; where another copy was compared, an unresolved V gene accounts for under half, and the others remain unexplained. The DNA was the basis for D and trimming; V, J and clone size are from that table. The sample includes about 190,000 clones, with roughly 81% observed a single time. The top ten clones comprise approximately 2.1% of the sample.

The cohort consisted of some 730 healthy bone marrow donors. At the time of sampling, every cohort member was nominally healthy, though immune exposures that went unrecorded were likely present. The donor was CMV seropositive and belonged to the group of a few hundred seropositive cohort members. Every donor gave a peripheral blood sample, and the peripheral blood mononuclear cells from that sample were used for TCR beta sequencing. Genomic DNA was extracted from the blood cell samples with the Qiagen DNeasy Blood Extraction Kit. Trimming removed 2 bases from V and 4 bases from J, leaving 11 bases between the germline ends. CDR1 GTSNPN and CDR2 SVGIG were looked up in the germline V gene (reference sequence). The CDR3, cysteine through phenylalanine, is 13 amino acids long. Of the read, only the CDR3 DNA is kept; its 39 bases are in frame from base 1. Of note for this clone: Its binding antigen is unknown. Per-nucleotide qualities are absent, and no much larger clonotype sits a single base away.

Sequences were obtained from PBMCs. In this chain, TRBV30 is recombined with TRBJ1-2, with no confidently assigned D gene. The receptor was isolated from a woman in her twenties or thirties in good health and CMV-seropositive. The CDR3 protein sequence reads: CAWSSLVGYGYTF. The DNA reads TGTGCCTGGAGTTCGCTAGTAGGCTATGGCTACACCTTC.